These T cell receptor beta chains were read from a single sample in a study of T cells in Graves' hyperthyroidism and ophthalmopathy. TCRdb analysed the multiplex PCR reads with MiXCR anew, one entry per CDR3 protein. There are some 350,000 distinct CDR3 sequences in the sample; about 16% occur only once, and roughly 19% lies in the top ten. Sequencing was done on a sample of blood. The source of these receptors is a woman aged 60-75 years with Graves' ophthalmopathy. The CDR3 runs from the conserved cysteine through the conserved F or W. D genes are given only for firm matches. Size tells how often a clone was seen (once, few, many) or the class of an expanded clone, and some rows leave it out.

clone_size	d_call	v_call	j_call	cdr3_aa	cdr3_nt
.	.	TRBV5-1	TRBJ2-6	CASSLSVGSGANVLTF	TGCGCCAGCAGCCTATCAGTGGGCTCTGGGGCCAACGTCCTGACTTTC
many	TRBD2	TRBV12-3/TRBV12-4	TRBJ2-1	CASRGLAGGPWQFF	TGTGCCAGCAGGGGACTAGCGGGAGGGCCGTGGCAGTTCTTC
many	.	TRBV5-6	TRBJ2-1	CASSSSSWSSYNEQFF	TGTGCCAGCAGTTCGAGTTCCTGGAGCTCCTACAATGAGCAGTTCTTC
once	TRBD2	TRBV24-1	TRBJ2-1	CATAGASGTSSYNEQFF	TGTGCCACCGCCGGGGCTAGCGGGACCAGCTCCTACAATGAGCAGTTCTTC
many	.	TRBV7-9	TRBJ2-5	CASSSGARHQETQYF	TGTGCCAGCAGCTCTGGCGCGCGGCACCAAGAGACCCAGTACTTC
.	.	TRBV3-1	TRBJ2-3	CASSLGIADTDTQYF	TGTGCCAGCAGTTTGGGTATAGCGGACACAGATACGCAGTATTTT
many	TRBD2	TRBV20-1	TRBJ2-3	CSASGGARTDTQYF	TGCAGTGCTAGCGGGGGGGCTCGGACAGATACGCAGTATTTT
many	TRBD2	TRBV28	TRBJ2-7	CASSLGVPSGSSYEQYF	TGTGCCAGCAGTTTAGGAGTTCCTAGCGGGAGCTCCTACGAGCAGTACTTC
.	TRBD1	TRBV9	TRBJ2-6	CASSVGVTGATNVLTF	TGTGCCAGCAGCGTAGGGGTCACAGGGGCCACCAACGTCCTGACTTTC
many	.	TRBV27	TRBJ1-1	CASSLGGANTEAFF	TGTGCCAGCAGTTTAGGGGGTGCGAACACTGAAGCTTTCTTT
few	TRBD2	TRBV7-6	TRBJ2-7	CASSLEPTSGTYEQYF	TGTGCCAGCAGCTTAGAGCCGACTAGCGGGACCTACGAGCAGTACTTC
few	.	TRBV6-1	TRBJ1-2	CASSTQGRGYGYTF	TGTGCCAGCAGTACACAGGGTCGGGGCTATGGCTACACCTTC
many	.	TRBV18	TRBJ2-5	CASSPGDGETQYF	TGTGCCAGCTCACCAGGGGACGGAGAGACCCAGTACTTC
many	.	TRBV27	TRBJ2-7	CASSFNFGSYEQYF	TGTGCCAGCAGTTTTAATTTCGGGAGTTACGAGCAGTACTTC
many	.	TRBV5-1	TRBJ2-1	CASSATGTNNEQFF	TGCGCCAGCAGCGCAACCGGGACCAACAATGAGCAGTTCTTC
many	.	TRBV7-2	TRBJ2-1	CASSQTRTDEQFF	TGTGCCAGCAGCCAAACTAGGACGGATGAGCAGTTCTTC
many	TRBD1	TRBV28	TRBJ2-7	CASRLGTGGEQYF	TGTGCCAGCAGGCTGGGGACAGGGGGCGAGCAGTACTTC
many	.	TRBV6-1	TRBJ1-3	CASSPSDGNTIYF	TGTGCCAGCAGTCCTTCGGACGGAAACACCATATATTTT
.	.	TRBV10-3	TRBJ1-1	CAIRRGGTEAFF	TGTGCCATCAGGAGGGGTGGCACTGAAGCTTTCTTT
many	.	TRBV27	TRBJ2-5	CASRGLGETQYF	TGTGCCAGCAGGGGTTTAGGAGAGACCCAGTACTTC
few	.	TRBV20-1	TRBJ2-3	CSARDPLISQYF	TGCAGTGCTAGAGATCCCCTAATTAGTCAGTATTTT
.	.	TRBV20-1	TRBJ2-7	CSARERGGAHEQYF	TGCAGTGCTAGAGAAAGGGGGGGGGCCCACGAGCAGTACTTC
many	TRBD1	TRBV28	TRBJ1-6	CASSSAGTGWPPLHF	TGTGCCAGCAGCTCCGCCGGGACAGGGTGGCCACCCCTCCACTTT
many	.	TRBV28	TRBJ2-1	CASRPGKSTYNEQFF	TGTGCCAGCAGGCCCGGGAAGAGCACCTACAATGAGCAGTTCTTC
many	.	TRBV5-5	TRBJ2-3	CASSSRSGPDTQYF	TGTGCCAGCAGCTCCCGGTCGGGCCCGGATACGCAGTATTTT
many	.	TRBV3-1	TRBJ2-7	CASSPPVGLGYEQYF	TGTGCCAGCAGCCCGCCCGTGGGGTTGGGGTACGAGCAGTACTTC
few	.	TRBV24-1	TRBJ2-3	CATSSTGPTDTQYF	TGTGCCACCTCCTCGACAGGTCCCACAGATACGCAGTATTTT
many	TRBD2	TRBV12-3/TRBV12-4	TRBJ2-1	CASSSAPTSGRGNEQFF	TGTGCCAGCAGTTCCGCCCCGACTAGCGGGAGGGGTAATGAGCAGTTCTTC
many	TRBD2	TRBV3-1	TRBJ2-4	CASSQELGGEAKNIQYF	TGTGCCAGCAGCCAAGAGCTCGGGGGGGAGGCCAAAAACATTCAGTACTTC
many	TRBD2	TRBV28	TRBJ2-1	CASQRGEQFF	TGTGCCAGCCAGCGGGGTGAGCAGTTCTTC
.	TRBD2	TRBV12-5	TRBJ2-7	CAGGPRTSYYEQYF	TGTGCTGGTGGTCCCCGGACTAGCTACTACGAGCAGTACTTC
many	.	TRBV20-1	TRBJ2-7	CSARDLLGRYEQYF	TGCAGTGCTAGAGATTTATTAGGGCGCTACGAGCAGTACTTC
many	.	TRBV6-2/TRBV6-3	TRBJ2-5	CASSYLPLAKETQYF	TGTGCCAGCAGTTACCTACCCTTGGCGAAAGAGACCCAGTACTTC
few	.	TRBV6-5	TRBJ1-2	CASSYMTGKDGYGYTF	TGTGCCAGCAGTTACATGACAGGCAAAGATGGCTATGGCTACACCTTC
many	TRBD2	TRBV12-3/TRBV12-4	TRBJ2-1	CASSPGLAEYNEQFF	TGTGCCAGCAGTCCGGGACTAGCGGAGTACAATGAGCAGTTCTTC
many	TRBD1	TRBV28	TRBJ2-7	CASSLPGTGEKQYF	TGTGCCAGCAGTTTGCCCGGGACAGGGGAGAAGCAGTACTTC
many	.	TRBV12-3/TRBV12-4	TRBJ2-4	CASSLADLEAKNIQYF	TGTGCCAGCAGTTTAGCGGATTTGGAGGCCAAAAACATTCAGTACTTC
many	.	TRBV7-2	TRBJ1-1	CASSLFLLNTEAFF	TGTGCCAGCAGCTTATTCCTGTTGAACACTGAAGCTTTCTTT
many	TRBD1	TRBV11-2	TRBJ1-4	CASRAGGTNEKLFF	TGTGCCAGCAGAGCAGGGGGAACTAATGAAAAACTGTTTTTT
.	TRBD1	TRBV5-4	TRBJ2-7	CASSPDSGQSSYEQYF	TGTGCCAGCAGCCCCGACTCGGGACAGAGTTCCTACGAGCAGTACTTC
.	.	TRBV20-1	TRBJ2-7	CSARKDYRRDEQYF	TGCAGTGCTCGGAAGGACTACCGCCGGGACGAGCAGTACTTC
many	.	TRBV11-1	TRBJ2-3	CASSPKGDTQYF	TGTGCCAGCAGCCCGAAGGGAGATACGCAGTATTTT
many	.	TRBV10-3	TRBJ2-1	CAISESGQREKSQFF	TGTGCCATCAGTGAGTCGGGACAACGGGAGAAATCGCAGTTCTTC
many	.	TRBV6-1	TRBJ2-7	CASALPGTPYEQYF	TGTGCCAGCGCTCTCCCTGGAACCCCCTACGAGCAGTACTTC
few	TRBD2	TRBV19	TRBJ2-7	CASSIDISGRAYEQYF	TGTGCCAGTAGTATCGACATTAGCGGGAGGGCCTACGAGCAGTACTTC
.	.	TRBV30	TRBJ1-2	CAWGPDYGYTF	TGTGCCTGGGGTCCCGACTATGGCTACACCTTC
many	TRBD2	TRBV6-1	TRBJ2-1	CASSLQASGRTSSYNEQFF	TGTGCCAGCAGCTTACAGGCTAGCGGGAGGACCAGCTCCTACAATGAGCAGTTCTTC
.	TRBD1	TRBV2	TRBJ1-2	CARTGGPGYTF	TGTGCCAGGACAGGGGGCCCTGGCTACACCTTC
.	TRBD2	TRBV6-1	TRBJ2-7	CASSATTSGSGYEQYF	TGTGCCAGCAGTGCTACGACTAGCGGGAGTGGCTACGAGCAGTACTTC
.	TRBD2	TRBV20-1	TRBJ2-3	CRPGQGLAGGANTQYF	TGCAGGCCGGGACAGGGACTAGCGGGAGGGGCCAATACGCAGTATTTT
many	TRBD2	TRBV20-1	TRBJ2-2	CSARGYSGSGGAPNTGELFF	TGCAGTGCTAGGGGCTACTCGGGTAGCGGGGGGGCCCCGAACACCGGGGAGCTGTTTTTT
.	.	TRBV10-2	TRBJ2-3	CASKRRDLGGNTQYF	TGCGCCAGCAAGAGGCGGGACCTCGGCGGGAATACGCAGTATTTT
many	.	TRBV6-1	TRBJ1-1	CASSPRRGTTEAFF	TGTGCCAGCAGTCCCAGGCGGGGTACCACTGAAGCTTTCTTT
.	.	TRBV11-3	TRBJ2-1	CASSLEAAAGGNEQFF	TGTGCCAGCAGCTTAGAGGCGGCGGCGGGCGGCAATGAGCAGTTCTTC
.	.	TRBV28	TRBJ1-5	CAAKRGIQPQHF	TGTGCCGCAAAGCGAGGGATTCAGCCCCAGCATTTT
many	TRBD2	TRBV6-2/TRBV6-3	TRBJ2-7	CASSPAGVSYEQYF	TGTGCCAGCAGTCCCGCGGGGGTTAGCTACGAGCAGTACTTC
few	TRBD2	TRBV11-2	TRBJ2-5	CASSQGSGGSQETQYF	TGTGCCAGCAGCCAGGGGAGCGGGGGTTCCCAAGAGACCCAGTACTTC
many	.	TRBV2	TRBJ2-7	CASSEAGREQYF	TGTGCCAGCAGTGAGGCAGGGCGGGAGCAGTACTTC
many	.	TRBV3-1	TRBJ2-6	CASSLRWSGANVLTF	TGTGCCAGCAGCCTCAGGTGGTCTGGGGCCAACGTCCTGACTTTC
many	.	TRBV5-1	TRBJ2-5	CASSLVGQGGETQYF	TGCGCCAGCAGCTTGGTCGGGCAGGGGGGAGAGACCCAGTACTTC